Only a few counts were recorded for the clone carrying this T cell receptor (beta chain). Its antigen is not known. The sample belongs to a study of cytomegalovirus exposure and HLA in healthy donors. Study-wide results and caveats: Listed as cytomegalovirus-associated were around 160 TCR beta chains.

The method was immunoSEQ multiplex PCR; TCRdb's version includes in-frame clones alone and lacks a portion of them. The sample records more than 95,000 clones, 86% being singletons. J lost 5 bases, V lost 6 bases, and 5 bases had no gene match. Germline CDR1 is SQVTM and CDR2 is ANQGSEA. This CDR3 contains 12 residues. Sequenced sample: PBMCs. This receptor was identified in a woman aged 18-29 years in good health and CMV-seropositive. The chain joins TRBV29-1 to TRBJ2-7, with 9 bases fitting TRBD1. The CDR3 here is CSVGTGWDEQYF. In nucleotides, the CDR3 is TGCAGCGTCGGGACAGGGTGGGACGAGCAGTACTTC.